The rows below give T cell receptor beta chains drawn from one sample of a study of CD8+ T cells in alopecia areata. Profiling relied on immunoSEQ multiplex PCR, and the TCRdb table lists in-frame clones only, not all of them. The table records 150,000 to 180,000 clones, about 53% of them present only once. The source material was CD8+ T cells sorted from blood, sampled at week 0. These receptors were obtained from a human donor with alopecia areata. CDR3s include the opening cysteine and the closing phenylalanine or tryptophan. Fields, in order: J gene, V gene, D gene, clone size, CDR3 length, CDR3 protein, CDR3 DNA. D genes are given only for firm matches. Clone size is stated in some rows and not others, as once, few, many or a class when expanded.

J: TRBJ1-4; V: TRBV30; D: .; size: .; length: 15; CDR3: CAWSVRDQGSEKLFF; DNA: TGTGCCTGGAGTGTACGAGACCAAGGGAGTGAAAAACTGTTTTTT
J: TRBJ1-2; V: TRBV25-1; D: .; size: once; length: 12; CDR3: CASSATGLGYTF; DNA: TGTGCCAGCAGTGCAACAGGGTTAGGCTACACCTTC
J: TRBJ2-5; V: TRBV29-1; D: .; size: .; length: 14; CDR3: CSVDTGEGQETQYF; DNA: TGCAGCGTTGACACCGGCGAGGGCCAAGAGACCCAGTACTTC
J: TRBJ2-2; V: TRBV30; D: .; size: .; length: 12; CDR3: CAWTPDTGELFF; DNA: TGTGCCTGGACACCGGACACCGGGGAGCTGTTTTTT
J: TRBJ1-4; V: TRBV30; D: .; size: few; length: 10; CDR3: CAWSGEKLFF; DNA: TGTGCCTGGAGTGGTGAAAAACTGTTTTTT
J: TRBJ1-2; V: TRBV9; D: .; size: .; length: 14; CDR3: CASSVEGGDYGYTF; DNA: TGTGCCAGCAGCGTAGAAGGAGGGGACTATGGCTACACCTTC
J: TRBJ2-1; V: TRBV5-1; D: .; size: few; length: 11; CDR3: CASTLGVEQFF; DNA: TGCGCCAGCACCTTGGGAGTTGAGCAGTTCTTC
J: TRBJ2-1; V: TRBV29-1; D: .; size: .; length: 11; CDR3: CSTPERNEQFF; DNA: TGCAGCACCCCGGAGCGTAATGAGCAGTTCTTC
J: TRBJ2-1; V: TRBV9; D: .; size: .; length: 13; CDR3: CASSVTTPNEQFF; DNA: TGTGCCAGCAGCGTAACTACGCCCAATGAGCAGTTCTTC
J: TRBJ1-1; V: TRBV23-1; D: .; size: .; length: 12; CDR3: CASTQSMTEAFF; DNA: TGCGCCAGCACTCAGTCCATGACTGAAGCTTTCTTT
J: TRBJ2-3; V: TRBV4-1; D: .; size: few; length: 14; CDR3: CASSPGGGTDTQYF; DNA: TGCGCCAGCAGCCCTGGGGGCGGCACAGATACGCAGTATTTT
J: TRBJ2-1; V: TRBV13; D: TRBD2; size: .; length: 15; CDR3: CASSLQRGSIYEQFF; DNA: TGTGCCAGCAGCTTGCAGCGGGGTAGTATTTATGAGCAGTTCTTC
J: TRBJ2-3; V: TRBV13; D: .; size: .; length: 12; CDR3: CASSFSADTQYF; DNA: TGTGCCAGCAGCTTTTCCGCGGATACGCAGTATTTT
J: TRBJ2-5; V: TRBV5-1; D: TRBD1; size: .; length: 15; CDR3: CASSLDRGEQETQYF; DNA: TGCGCCAGCAGCTTGGACAGGGGCGAACAAGAGACCCAGTACTTC
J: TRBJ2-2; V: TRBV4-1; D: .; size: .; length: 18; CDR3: CASSQAPGRHANTGELFF; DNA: TGCGCCAGCAGCCAAGCGCCGGGGCGGCACGCGAACACCGGGGAGCTGTTTTTT
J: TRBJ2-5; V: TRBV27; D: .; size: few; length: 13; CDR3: CASSRLYEETQYF; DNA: TGTGCCAGCAGCAGGCTCTATGAGGAGACCCAGTACTTC
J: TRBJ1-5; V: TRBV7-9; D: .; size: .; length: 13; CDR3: CASSSNLGRPQHF; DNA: TGTGCCAGCAGCTCCAATTTGGGGCGGCCCCAGCATTTT
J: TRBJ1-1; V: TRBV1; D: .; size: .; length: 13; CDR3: CTSSQPGGTEAFF; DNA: TGCACCAGCAGCCAACCAGGGGGAACTGAAGCTTTCTTT
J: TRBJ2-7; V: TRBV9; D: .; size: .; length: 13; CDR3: CASSAPDAYEQYF; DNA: TGTGCCAGCAGCGCTCCGGATGCTTACGAGCAGTACTTC
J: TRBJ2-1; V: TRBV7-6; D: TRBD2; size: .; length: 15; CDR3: CASSSSGGAPNEQFF; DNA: TGTGCCAGCAGCAGTAGCGGGGGGGCCCCTAATGAGCAGTTCTTC
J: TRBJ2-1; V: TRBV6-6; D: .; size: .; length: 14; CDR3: CASNAMGAGNEQFF; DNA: TGTGCCAGCAATGCAATGGGGGCCGGCAATGAGCAGTTCTTC
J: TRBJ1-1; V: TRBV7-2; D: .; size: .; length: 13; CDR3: CASSLLRGTEAFF; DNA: TGTGCCAGCAGCTTATTAAGGGGCACTGAAGCTTTCTTT
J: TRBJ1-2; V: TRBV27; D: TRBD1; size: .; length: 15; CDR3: CASRGTVLLDYGYTF; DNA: TGTGCCAGCAGGGGGACAGTCTTGTTGGACTATGGCTACACCTTC
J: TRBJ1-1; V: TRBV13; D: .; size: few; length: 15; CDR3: CASSLVSGVNTEAFF; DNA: TGTGCCAGCAGCTTAGTCTCAGGGGTGAACACTGAAGCTTTCTTT
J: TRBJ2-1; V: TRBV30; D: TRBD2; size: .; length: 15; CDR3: CAWNLGGSSYNEQFF; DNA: TGTGCCTGGAACCTCGGGGGGAGCTCCTACAATGAGCAGTTCTTC
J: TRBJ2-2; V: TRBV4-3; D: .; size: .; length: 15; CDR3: CASSQDLRSPGELFF; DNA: TGCGCCAGCAGCCAGGATCTTAGGTCACCCGGGGAGCTGTTTTTT